The 27 T cell receptor beta chains reported below all come from one sample, sequenced in a study of T cell repertoires in cytomegalovirus infection. One entry per CDR3 protein results from TCRdb running MiXCR on the reads. The table shows 150,000 to 200,000 distinct CDR3 sequences, with approximately 19% occurring only once. Source material: PBMCs. The receptors shown here come from a human donor in good health (CMV status not recorded). Some clones in this sample may be carry-over from other donors' samples.

The V gene is TRBV11-3, the J gene TRBJ2-3; a possible D gene is TRBD2 (6 bases). This CDR3 has 17 residues. Germline CDR1 reads SGHNT; CDR2 reads YENEEA. The V gene lost 1 base and the J gene lost 2 bases, with 16 bases spanning the gap. CDR3 in DNA: TGTGCCAGCAGCTTAGGCCTCGTGTCGGGAGACACAGATACGCAGTATTTT. It is translated as CASSLGLVSGDTDTQYF.

This clonotype came up many times. The junction and the germline gene differ at one end; a read error may be behind it. This rearrangement joins TRBV7-7 to TRBJ2-5; 14 bases are shared with TRBD2. The CDR3 spans 15 residues. The germline gives CDR1 SSHAT, CDR2 FNYEAQ (reference sequence). This CDR3 is CASSPGLAGGETQYF. For the CDR3, the DNA is TGTGCTAGCAGCCCAGGACTAGCGGGAGGCGAGACCCAGTACTTC.

This CDR3 is CASSLNSGREETQYF. The CDR3 DNA reads as TGTGCCAGCAGCTTAAATTCGGGACGGGAAGAGACCCAGTACTTC. The chain couples TRBV7-3 to TRBJ2-5, with D perhaps assigned TRBD1 or TRBD2 (5 bases each). Germline V gene lookup returns CDR1 SGHTA and CDR2 FQGTGA. There are 15 residues in the CDR3. V gave up 1 base and J gave up 3 bases, with 12 bases separating them.

This clonotype was counted ten times or more. V and J are TRBV7-3 and TRBJ2-7, with 7 positions matching TRBD1. The CDR3 runs 14 residues. The J segment lost 1 base and the V segment lost 5 bases, leaving 5 bases of the junction unmatched. The germline V gene has CDR1 SGHTA and CDR2 FQGTGA. CDR3 amino acids: CASSANRGSYEQYF. Written as DNA, the CDR3 is TGTGCCAGCAGCGCAAACAGGGGATCCTACGAGCAGTACTTC.

The chain couples TRBV6-5 to TRBJ1-4; D is unresolved. Germline CDR1 is MNHEY and CDR2 is SVGAGI. The CDR3 has 15 residues. Between the trimmed V and J ends, which lost 6 bases and 0 bases, there was a span of 11 bases. For the CDR3, the DNA is TGTGCCAGCAGGACCGCCGGGACAACTAATGAAAAACTGTTTTTT. Translated, it gives CASRTAGTTNEKLFF.

V gene TRBV25-1 combines with J gene TRBJ1-4; D might be TRBD1 (5 bases). The V gene's germline CDR1 is MGHDK and CDR2 SYGVNS. This CDR3 spans 18 amino acids. Trimming stripped 3 bases from V and 3 bases from J, with 20 bases between. In nucleotides, the CDR3 is TGTGCCAGCAGTGACGAAAGTGGGACCGCGGGCTCTAATGAAAAACTGTTTTTT. Encoded protein: CASSDESGTAGSNEKLFF.

This clonotype was seen more than once but under ten times. The CDR3 spells CASSLATGADYTGELFF. The CDR3 DNA follows: TGTGCCAGCAGTTTAGCCACCGGGGCGGACTACACCGGGGAGCTGTTTTTT. The chain is built from TRBV12-3 or TRBV12-4 and TRBJ2-2, with D possibly called TRBD1 or TRBD2 (5 bases each). Trimming took off 0 bases at V and 3 bases at J, with 14 bases between the two ends. The CDR3 covers 17 residues.

This clonotype was seen many times. The chain couples TRBV7-9 to TRBJ2-1; D may correspond to TRBD1 or TRBD2 (6 bases each). Trimming took off 0 bases at V and 5 bases at J, with 11 bases between the two ends. CDR1 and CDR2 (germline): SEHNR, FQNEAQ (reference sequence). There are 15 residues in the CDR3. The CDR3 is CASSLAEGEDNEQFF. For the CDR3, the DNA is TGTGCCAGCAGCTTAGCGGAGGGGGAGGACAATGAGCAGTTCTTC.

This clonotype was detected a few times. This chain uses TRBV6-6 with TRBJ2-1, with TRBD1 matching over 7 bases. This CDR3 region has 14 residues. Germline CDR1 is MNHNY and CDR2 is SVGAGI (reference sequence). Unmatched junction bases numbered 8, after V lost 5 bases and J lost 7 bases. The CDR3, as DNA: TGTGCCAGCAGTCTACTTGGACAGGAGAATGAGCAGTTCTTC. Translated: CASSLLGQENEQFF.

The chain combines TRBV20-1 with TRBJ2-5, with D possibly being TRBD2 (5 bases). CDR1 and CDR2 (germline): DFQATT, SNEGSKA (reference sequence). V was cut by 3 bases and J by 5 bases, with 13 bases left in between. The CDR3 loop spans 13 amino acids. CDR3 in amino acids: CSARTPTRETQYF. CDR3 DNA: TGCAGTGCTAGGACACCTACTAGGGAGACCCAGTACTTC.

This clonotype came up a few times. The chain combines TRBV6-1 with TRBJ1-2, with D possibly matching TRBD1 (6 bases). V shed 6 bases and J shed 5 bases, with 28 bases lying between them. The CDR3 is 18 amino acids. Per germline, CDR1 MNHNS and CDR2 SASEGT. As DNA, the CDR3 is TGTGCCAGCAGCCCCAGGGGACGCAGCCCTCGGAACATATATGGCTACACCTTC. Its protein product is CASSPRGRSPRNIYGYTF.

Only a few counts were recorded for this clonotype. The chain recombines TRBV6-5 with TRBJ2-3; 7 nucleotides line up with TRBD2. Trimming took 7 bases from V and 8 from J; bases not matched to a gene: 12. Germline CDR1 MNHEY, CDR2 SVGAGI. This CDR3 is built from 14 residues. The CDR3, as DNA: TGTGCCAGCACTCTAGCGGAGGGCTCCCTTACGCAGTATTTT. Translation gives CASTLAEGSLTQYF.

The genes are TRBV18 and TRBJ1-6; the D is unclear. CDR1 is KGHSH and CDR2 is LQKENI in the germline V gene. V lost 3 bases to trimming and J lost 0 bases, with 6 bases between them. This CDR3 comprises 15 residues. The CDR3 region has the DNA TGTGCCAGCTCACCGGGTAGCTCCTATAATTCACCCCTCCACTTT. Translation gives CASSPGSSYNSPLHF.

Ten or more counts support this clonotype. The chain recombines TRBV7-6 with TRBJ2-1; D unresolved. CDR1 and CDR2 from the germline V gene are SGHVS and FNYEAQ. The length of the CDR3 is 16 residues. Trimming removed 5 bases at V and 4 bases at J, with 18 bases between. The chain's CDR3 is CASSPPESLGYNEQFF. DNA of the CDR3: TGTGCCAGCAGCCCCCCCGAGAGTCTCGGATACAATGAGCAGTTCTTC.

This clonotype was recorded only once. For the CDR3, the DNA is TGTGCCAGCAGTGAAGACTACCGAAACTATGGCTACACCTTC. Translation gives CASSEDYRNYGYTF. This sequence joins TRBV2 and TRBJ1-2; D unresolved. Trimming cost V 1 base and J 2 bases, with 8 bases left between them. This CDR3 has 14 residues. CDR1 is SNHLY and CDR2 is FYNNEI in the germline V gene.

The CDR3 loop reads CASRGTGSQPQHF. The CDR3 coding sequence is TGTGCCAGCAGGGGGACAGGGAGTCAGCCCCAGCATTTT. This chain joins TRBV28 and TRBJ1-5; TRBD1 matches 9 bases. Germline lookup yields CDR1 MDHEN and CDR2 SYDVKM. V was clipped by 6 bases and J by 6 bases; unmatched bases: 3. CDR3 size: 13 residues.

This clonotype came up a few times. The V and J genes are TRBV7-9 and TRBJ2-7; D call uncertain. The CDR3 has 14 amino acids. CDR1 is SEHNR, CDR2 FQNEAQ, per germline (reference sequence). V dropped 5 bases and J dropped 2 bases, with 13 bases sitting between them. The CDR3 region is CASSPETATYEQYF. The CDR3 DNA reads as TGTGCCAGCAGCCCCGAAACTGCTACCTACGAGCAGTACTTC. Full variable domain (remainder filled in from reference TRBV7-9 and TRBJ2-7): DTGVSQNPRHKITKRGQNVTFRCDPISEHNRLYWYRQTLGQGPEFLTYFQNEAQLEKSRLLSDRFSAERPKGSFSTLEIQRTEQGDSAMYLCASSPETATYEQYFGPGTRLTVT.

This clonotype appeared many times. The rearrangement links TRBV7-2 to TRBJ2-5, with D possibly matching TRBD1 (5 bases). The germline V gene encodes CDR1 SGHTA and CDR2 FQGNSA. V lost 2 bases, J lost 2 bases, and 15 bases lay in between. This CDR3 comprises 16 residues. As DNA, the CDR3 is TGTGCCAGCAGCTTAAGTTGGCAGGGTCTACAAGAGACCCAGTACTTC. Translated, it gives CASSLSWQGLQETQYF.

This clonotype was observed a few times. The chain combines TRBV25-1 with TRBJ1-5; unclear D gene. V gave up 2 bases and J gave up 0 bases, with 5 bases separating them. The germline CDR1 and CDR2 sequences are MGHDK and SYGVNS. This CDR3 has 14 residues. The CDR3 nucleotides are TGTGCCAGCAGTGAAGCCAATAGCAATCAGCCCCAGCATTTT. The encoded protein is CASSEANSNQPQHF.

Of note for this clonotype: A single base separates this from a much larger clone, so it may be a read error. V gene TRBV7-2 combines with J gene TRBJ2-7; TRBD1 agrees at 9 bases. This CDR3 has 15 amino acids. CDR1 SGHTA and CDR2 FQGNSA come from the germline V gene. CDR3 amino acids: CVSSLGQGDSYEQYF. The CDR3 DNA follows: TGTGTCAGCAGCCTGGGACAGGGCGACTCCTACGAGCAGTACTTC.

A remark on this clonotype: Given the absence of the conserved phenylalanine or tryptophan at the CDR3 end, a read error is likely. This chain connects TRBV5-5 to TRBJ1-6, with 8 bases identical to TRBD1. The V gene end was trimmed by 4 bases and the J gene end by 6 bases; junction bases not matched to a gene: 9. The germline CDR1 and CDR2 sequences are SGHKS and YYEKEE (reference sequence). The CDR3 sequence is 16 residues long. The chain's CDR3 is CASSANPDRANSPLHY. In DNA form, the CDR3 reads TGTGCCAGCAGCGCCAACCCGGACAGGGCTAATTCACCCCTCCACTAT.

This clonotype has at least ten counts. The genes are TRBV7-3 and TRBJ2-3, with 7 bases that match TRBD2. Germline lookup yields CDR1 SGHTA and CDR2 FQGTGA. With V trimmed by 4 bases and J by 6 bases, 10 bases remained unmatched. The CDR3 is 15 amino acids. Here the CDR3 DNA reads TGTGCCAGCAGCTCCCGGGGAGGGGCTAAGGATACGCAGTATTTT. Translated: CASSSRGGAKDTQYF.

This rearrangement joins TRBV24-1 to TRBJ2-6; no definite D call. The CDR3 contains 18 residues. Trimming left V 3 bases short and J 0 bases short, with 14 bases between. Germline CDR1 and CDR2: KGHDR and SFDVKD. CDR3 sequence reads: CATSDGLAGSSGANVLTF. The CDR3 DNA sequence: TGTGCCACCAGTGATGGATTAGCTGGAAGCTCTGGGGCCAACGTCCTGACTTTC.

This chain connects TRBV9 to TRBJ1-1; TRBD1 might be the D (6 bases). This CDR3 has 15 amino acids. Germline V CDR1 and CDR2: SGDLS, YYNGEE. The V end lost 2 bases, the J end lost 1 base, and 12 bases lay between the germline ends. CDR3 sequence: CASSVVGAGNTEAFF. DNA of the CDR3: TGTGCCAGCAGCGTGGTGGGGGCGGGGAACACTGAAGCTTTCTTT.

This clonotype was found many times. The chain employs TRBV12-3 or TRBV12-4 and TRBJ1-5, with D possibly matching TRBD1 (6 bases). This CDR3 has 14 amino acids. Trimming left V 5 bases short and J 6 bases short, with 14 bases between. CDR3 in amino acids: CASSATGSGQPQHF. The CDR3 DNA is TGTGCCAGCAGTGCCACAGGGTCGGGTCAGCCCCAGCATTTT.

The table lists this clonotype with many counts. The chain links TRBV12-3 or TRBV12-4 to TRBJ2-1; D is possibly TRBD2 (5 bases). This CDR3 comprises 15 residues. Trimming shortened V by 8 bases and J by 2 bases, and 16 bases separated the two germline ends. CDR3 protein: CASGLLDFTYNEQFF. In DNA, the CDR3 is TGTGCCAGCGGCCTCCTGGACTTTACCTACAATGAGCAGTTCTTC.

The chain carries TRBV19 and TRBJ2-1; tentative D call: TRBD2 (5 bases). Looked up from germline, CDR1 is LNHDA and CDR2 is SQIVND (reference sequence). The CDR3 has 14 amino acids. Trimming shortened V by 6 bases and J by 2 bases, and 11 bases separated the two germline ends. The chain's CDR3 is CASSVSGAYNEQFF. The CDR3 region has the DNA TGTGCCAGTAGCGTAAGCGGAGCCTACAATGAGCAGTTCTTC. Full variable domain (rest looked up from reference TRBV19 and TRBJ2-1): DGGITQSPKYLFRKEGQNVTLSCEQNLNHDAMYWYRQDPGQGLRLIYYSQIVNDFQKGDIAEGYSVSREKKESFPLTVTSAQKNPTAFYLCASSVSGAYNEQFFGPGTRLTVL.